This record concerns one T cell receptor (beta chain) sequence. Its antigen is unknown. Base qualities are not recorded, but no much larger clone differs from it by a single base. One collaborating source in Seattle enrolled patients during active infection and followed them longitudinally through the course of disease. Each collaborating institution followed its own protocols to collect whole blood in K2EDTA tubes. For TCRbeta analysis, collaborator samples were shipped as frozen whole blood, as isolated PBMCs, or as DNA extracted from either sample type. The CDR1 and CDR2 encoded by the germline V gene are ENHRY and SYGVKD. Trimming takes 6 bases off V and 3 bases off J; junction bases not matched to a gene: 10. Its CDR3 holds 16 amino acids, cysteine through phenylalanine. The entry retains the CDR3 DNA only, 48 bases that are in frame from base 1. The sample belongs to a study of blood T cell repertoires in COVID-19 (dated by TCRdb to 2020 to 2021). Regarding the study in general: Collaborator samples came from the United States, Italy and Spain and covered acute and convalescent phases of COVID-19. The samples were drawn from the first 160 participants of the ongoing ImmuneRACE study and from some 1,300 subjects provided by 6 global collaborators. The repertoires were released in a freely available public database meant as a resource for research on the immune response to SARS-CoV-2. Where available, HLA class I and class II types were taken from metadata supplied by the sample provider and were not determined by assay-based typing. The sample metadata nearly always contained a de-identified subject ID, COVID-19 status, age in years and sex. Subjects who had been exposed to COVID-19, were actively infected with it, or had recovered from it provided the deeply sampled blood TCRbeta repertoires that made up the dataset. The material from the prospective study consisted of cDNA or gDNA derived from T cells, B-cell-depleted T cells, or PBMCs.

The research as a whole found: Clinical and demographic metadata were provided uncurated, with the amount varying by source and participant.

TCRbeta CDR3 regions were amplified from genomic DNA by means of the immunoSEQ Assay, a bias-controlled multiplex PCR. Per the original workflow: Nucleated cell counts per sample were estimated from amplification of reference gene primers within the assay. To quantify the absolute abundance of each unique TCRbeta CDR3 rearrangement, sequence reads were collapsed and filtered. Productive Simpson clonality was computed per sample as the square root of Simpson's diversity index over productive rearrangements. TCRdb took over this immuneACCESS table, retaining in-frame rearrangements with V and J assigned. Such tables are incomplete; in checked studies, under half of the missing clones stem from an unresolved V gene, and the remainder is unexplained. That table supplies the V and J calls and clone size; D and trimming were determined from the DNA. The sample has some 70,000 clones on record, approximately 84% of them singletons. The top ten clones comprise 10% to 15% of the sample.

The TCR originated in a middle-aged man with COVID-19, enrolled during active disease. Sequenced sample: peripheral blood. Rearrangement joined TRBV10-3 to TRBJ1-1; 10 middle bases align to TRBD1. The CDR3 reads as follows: CAIRPGQGMRYTEAFF. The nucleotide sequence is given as TGTGCCATCAGGCCGGGACAGGGGATGAGGTACACTGAAGCTTTCTTT.